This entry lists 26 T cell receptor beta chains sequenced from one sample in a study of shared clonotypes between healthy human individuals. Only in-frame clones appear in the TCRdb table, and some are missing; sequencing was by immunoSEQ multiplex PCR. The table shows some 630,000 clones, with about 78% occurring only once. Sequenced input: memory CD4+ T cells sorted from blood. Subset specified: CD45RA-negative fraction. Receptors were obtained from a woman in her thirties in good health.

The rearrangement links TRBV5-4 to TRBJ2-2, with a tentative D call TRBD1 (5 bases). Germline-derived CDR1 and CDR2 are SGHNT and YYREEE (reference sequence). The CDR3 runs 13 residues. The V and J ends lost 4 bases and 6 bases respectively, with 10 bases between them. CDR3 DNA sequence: TGTGCCAGCAGCCAGGGCCCCCCCGGGGAGCTGTTTTTT. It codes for CASSQGPPGELFF.

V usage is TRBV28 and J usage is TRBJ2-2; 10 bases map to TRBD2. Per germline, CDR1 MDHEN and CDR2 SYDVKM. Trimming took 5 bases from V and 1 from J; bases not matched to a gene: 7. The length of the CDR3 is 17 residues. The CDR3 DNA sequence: TGTGCCAGCAGTCCCCTTAGGACTAGCGGGAACACCGGGGAGCTGTTTTTT. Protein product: CASSPLRTSGNTGELFF.

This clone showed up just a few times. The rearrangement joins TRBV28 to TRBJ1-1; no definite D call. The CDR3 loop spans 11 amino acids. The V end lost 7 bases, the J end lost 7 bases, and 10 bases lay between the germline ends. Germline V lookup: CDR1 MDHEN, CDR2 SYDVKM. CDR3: CASNGVGEAFF. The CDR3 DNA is TGTGCCAGCAACGGGGTCGGTGAAGCTTTCTTT. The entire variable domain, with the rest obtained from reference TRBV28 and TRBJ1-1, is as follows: DVKVTQSSRYLVKRTGEKVFLECVQDMDHENMFWYRQDPGLGLRLIYFSYDVKMKEKGDIPEGYSVSREKKERFSLILESASTNQTSMYLCASNGVGEAFFGQGTRLTVV.

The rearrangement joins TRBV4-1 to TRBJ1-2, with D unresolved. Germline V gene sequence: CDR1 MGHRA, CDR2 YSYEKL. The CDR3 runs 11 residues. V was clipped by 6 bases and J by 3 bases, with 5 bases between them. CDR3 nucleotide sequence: TGCGCCAGCAGTACAGACTATGGCTACACCTTC. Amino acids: CASSTDYGYTF.

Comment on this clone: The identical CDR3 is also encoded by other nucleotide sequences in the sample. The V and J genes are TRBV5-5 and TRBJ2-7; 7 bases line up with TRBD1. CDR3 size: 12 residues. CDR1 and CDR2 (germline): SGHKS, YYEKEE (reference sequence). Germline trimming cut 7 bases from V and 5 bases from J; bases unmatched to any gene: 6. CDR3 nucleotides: TGTGCCAGCTCCCTGACAGGGCACGAGCAGTACTTC. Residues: CASSLTGHEQYF.

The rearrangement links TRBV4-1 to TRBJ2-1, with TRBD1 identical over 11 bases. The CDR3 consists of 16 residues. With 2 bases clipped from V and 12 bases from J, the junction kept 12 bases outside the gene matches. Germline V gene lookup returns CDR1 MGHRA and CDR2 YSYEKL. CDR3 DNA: TGCGCCAGCAGCCAACTAACGGGACAGGGGGTTAGTGGGCAGTTCTTC. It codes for CASSQLTGQGVSGQFF.

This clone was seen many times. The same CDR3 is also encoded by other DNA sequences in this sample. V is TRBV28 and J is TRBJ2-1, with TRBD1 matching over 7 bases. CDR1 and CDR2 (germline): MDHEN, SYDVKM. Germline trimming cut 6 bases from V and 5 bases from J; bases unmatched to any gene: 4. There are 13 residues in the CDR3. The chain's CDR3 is CASSSGQNNEQFF. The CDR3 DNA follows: TGTGCCAGCAGCTCGGGACAGAACAATGAGCAGTTCTTC.

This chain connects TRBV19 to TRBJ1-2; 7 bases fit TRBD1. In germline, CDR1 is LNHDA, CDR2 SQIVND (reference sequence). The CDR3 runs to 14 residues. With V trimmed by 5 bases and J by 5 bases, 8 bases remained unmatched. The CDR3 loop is CASSAPGTAYGYTF. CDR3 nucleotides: TGTGCCAGTAGTGCGCCCGGGACAGCGTATGGCTACACCTTC.

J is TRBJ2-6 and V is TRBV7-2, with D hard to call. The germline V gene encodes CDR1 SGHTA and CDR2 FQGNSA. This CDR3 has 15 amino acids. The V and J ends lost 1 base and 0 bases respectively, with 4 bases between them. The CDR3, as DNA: TGTGCCAGCAGCTTAGTTCCCTCTGGGGCCAACGTCCTGACTTTC. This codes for CASSLVPSGANVLTF.

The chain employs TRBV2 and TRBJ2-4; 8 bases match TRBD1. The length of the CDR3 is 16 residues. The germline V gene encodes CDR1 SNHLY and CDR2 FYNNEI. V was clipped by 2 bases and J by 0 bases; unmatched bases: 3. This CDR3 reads CASSEYRGVAKNIQYF. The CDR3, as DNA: TGTGCCAGCAGTGAATACAGGGGGGTAGCCAAAAACATTCAGTACTTC.

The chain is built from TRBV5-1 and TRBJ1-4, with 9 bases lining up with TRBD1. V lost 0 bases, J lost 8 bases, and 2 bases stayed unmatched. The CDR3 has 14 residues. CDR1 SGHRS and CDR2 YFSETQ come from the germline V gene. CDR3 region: CASSLVGTGEKLFF. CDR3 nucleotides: TGCGCCAGCAGCTTGGTTGGGACAGGGGAAAAACTGTTTTTT.

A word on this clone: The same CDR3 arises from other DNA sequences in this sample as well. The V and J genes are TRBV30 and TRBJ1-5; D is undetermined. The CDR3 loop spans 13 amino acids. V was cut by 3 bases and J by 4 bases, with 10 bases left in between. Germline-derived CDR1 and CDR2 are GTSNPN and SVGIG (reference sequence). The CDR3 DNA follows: TGTGCCTGGAGCGCGGGGAGAAATCAGCCCCAGCATTTT. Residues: CAWSAGRNQPQHF.

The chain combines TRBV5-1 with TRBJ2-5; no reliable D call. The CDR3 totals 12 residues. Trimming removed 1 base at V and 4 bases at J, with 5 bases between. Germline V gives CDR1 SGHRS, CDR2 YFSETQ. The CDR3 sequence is CASSLTVETQYF. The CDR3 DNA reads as TGCGCCAGCAGCTTGACAGTAGAGACCCAGTACTTC.

The CDR3 here is CASTFRGNTEAFF. The CDR3 DNA sequence: TGTGCCAGCACTTTCAGGGGAAACACTGAAGCTTTCTTT. V is TRBV6-5 and J is TRBJ1-1, with D possibly matching TRBD1 (6 bases). Trimming stripped 7 bases from V and 2 bases from J, with 11 bases between. Germline-derived CDR1 and CDR2 are MNHEY and SVGAGI. The CDR3 sequence is 13 residues long.

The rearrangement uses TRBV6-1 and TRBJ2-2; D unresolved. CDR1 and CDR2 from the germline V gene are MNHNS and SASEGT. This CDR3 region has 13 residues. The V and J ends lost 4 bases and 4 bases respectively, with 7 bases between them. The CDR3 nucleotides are TGTGCCAGCAGTGCAACAAGCACCGGGGAGCTGTTTTTT. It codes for CASSATSTGELFF.

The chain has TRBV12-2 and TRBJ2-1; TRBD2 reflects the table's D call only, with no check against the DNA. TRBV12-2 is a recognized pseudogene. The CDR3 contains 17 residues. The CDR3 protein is CASRLVWAGGKYNEQFF. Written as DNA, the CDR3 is TGTGCAAGTCGCTTAGTTTGGGCGGGAGGGAAATACAATGAGCAGTTCTTC.

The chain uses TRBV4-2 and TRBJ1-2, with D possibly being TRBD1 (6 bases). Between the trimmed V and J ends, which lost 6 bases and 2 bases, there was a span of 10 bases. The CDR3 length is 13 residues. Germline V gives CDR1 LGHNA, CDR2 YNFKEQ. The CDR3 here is CASSLRGNYGYTF. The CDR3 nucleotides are TGTGCCAGCAGTTTGAGGGGGAACTATGGCTACACCTTC.

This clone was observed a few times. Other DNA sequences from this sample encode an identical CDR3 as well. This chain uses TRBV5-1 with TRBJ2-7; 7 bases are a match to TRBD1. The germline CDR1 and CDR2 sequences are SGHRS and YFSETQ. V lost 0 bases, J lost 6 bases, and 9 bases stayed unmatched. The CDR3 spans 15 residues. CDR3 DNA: TGCGCCAGCAGCTTGGGGGACAGAGATTTAGGCGAGCAGTACTTC. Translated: CASSLGDRDLGEQYF.

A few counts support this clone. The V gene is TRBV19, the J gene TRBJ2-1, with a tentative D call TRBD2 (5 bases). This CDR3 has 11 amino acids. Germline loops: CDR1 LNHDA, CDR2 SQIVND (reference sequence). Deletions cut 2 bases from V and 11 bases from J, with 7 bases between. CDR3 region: CASSIRDKQFF. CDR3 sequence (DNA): TGTGCCAGTAGTATACGGGATAAGCAGTTCTTC.

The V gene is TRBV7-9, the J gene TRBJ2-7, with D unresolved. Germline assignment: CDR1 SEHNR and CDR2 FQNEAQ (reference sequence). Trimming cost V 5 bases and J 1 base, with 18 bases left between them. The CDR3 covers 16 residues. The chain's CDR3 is CASSPVAAGWSYEQYF. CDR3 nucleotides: TGTGCCAGCAGCCCAGTGGCCGCCGGGTGGTCCTACGAGCAGTACTTC.

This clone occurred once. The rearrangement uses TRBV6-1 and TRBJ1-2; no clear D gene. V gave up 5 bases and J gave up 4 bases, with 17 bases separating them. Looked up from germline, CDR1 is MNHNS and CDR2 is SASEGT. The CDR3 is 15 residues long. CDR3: CASSPRPPESYGYTF. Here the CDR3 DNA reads TGTGCCAGCAGTCCTAGACCCCCGGAGAGCTATGGCTACACCTTC.

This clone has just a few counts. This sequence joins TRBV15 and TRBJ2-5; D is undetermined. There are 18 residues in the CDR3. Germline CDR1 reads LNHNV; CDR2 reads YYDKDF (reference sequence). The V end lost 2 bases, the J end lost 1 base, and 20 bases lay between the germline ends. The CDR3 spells CATSRPYTSYRAQETQYF. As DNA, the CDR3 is TGTGCCACCAGCAGACCTTATACATCCTATCGGGCCCAAGAGACCCAGTACTTC.

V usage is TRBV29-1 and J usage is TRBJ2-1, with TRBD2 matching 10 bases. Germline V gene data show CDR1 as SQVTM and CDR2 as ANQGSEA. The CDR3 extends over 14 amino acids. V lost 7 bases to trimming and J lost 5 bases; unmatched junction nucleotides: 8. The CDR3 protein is CSAVGTSENNEQFF. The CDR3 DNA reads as TGCAGCGCTGTGGGGACTAGCGAAAACAATGAGCAGTTCTTC.

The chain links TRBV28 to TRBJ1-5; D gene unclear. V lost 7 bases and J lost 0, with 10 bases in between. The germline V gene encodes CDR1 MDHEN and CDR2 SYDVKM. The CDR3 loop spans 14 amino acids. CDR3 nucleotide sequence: TGTGCCAGCACGGCCGGTAATAGCAATCAGCCCCAGCATTTT. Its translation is CASTAGNSNQPQHF.

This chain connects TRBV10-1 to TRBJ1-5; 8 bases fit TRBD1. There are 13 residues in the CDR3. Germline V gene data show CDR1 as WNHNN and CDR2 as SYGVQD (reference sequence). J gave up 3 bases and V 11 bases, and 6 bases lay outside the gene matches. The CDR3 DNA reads TGCGCCTCAGGGGGCAGCAACAATCAGCCCCAGCATTTT. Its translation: CASGGSNNQPQHF.

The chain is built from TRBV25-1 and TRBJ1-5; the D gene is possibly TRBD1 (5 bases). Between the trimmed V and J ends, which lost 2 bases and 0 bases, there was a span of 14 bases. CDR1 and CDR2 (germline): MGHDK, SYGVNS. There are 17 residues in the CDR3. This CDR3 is CASSEPGTDYSNQPQHF. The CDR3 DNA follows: TGTGCCAGCAGTGAACCTGGGACGGACTATAGCAATCAGCCCCAGCATTTT.